This T cell receptor (beta chain) stems from a study of regulatory T cells in long-lasting Graves disease. The study's findings and limits: More public clonotypes were shared by persistent patients (about 2,700) than by new patients (about 970).

Building of the TCR beta libraries involved iRepertoire HTBI primers and Arm-PCR of CDR3 regions. TCRdb re-derived calls from the multiplex PCR reads in MiXCR, one entry per CDR3 protein. The data contain 350,000 to 500,000 distinct CDR3 sequences, 11% to 15% of them singletons. Time point: newly diagnosed GD, antithyroid drugs for less than 3 months. RNA isolated from PBMCs was used to make the TCR library. Staff drew around 10 milliliters of peripheral blood into EDTA tubes. The table lists this clonotype with many counts. What it recognizes is unknown. Unmatched junction bases numbered 3, after V lost 4 bases and J lost 0 bases. In germline, CDR1 is LNHDA, CDR2 SQIVND (reference sequence). The CDR3 spans 15 residues. The same data also went into a second study, on T cells in Graves' hyperthyroidism and ophthalmopathy.

The gene calls are TRBV19 and TRBJ1-2; 9 nucleotides match TRBD1. This clonotype was obtained from a woman aged 45 to 65 with Graves disease. The material was peripheral blood mononuclear cells (PBMCs), obtained at new diagnosis, from a patient treated with antithyroid drugs. CDR3 in DNA: TGTGCCAGTAGTACCGACAGGGGGACTAACTATGGCTACACCTTC. Residues: CASSTDRGTNYGYTF.